This T cell receptor (beta chain) was identified in a study of blood T cell repertoires in COVID-19. Source study methods: Reference gene primer amplification gave nucleated cell count estimates. Some clones are missing from TCRdb's copy, which holds only in-frame ones; the method was immunoSEQ multiplex PCR. V and J calls and clone size come straight from that table; D and trimming were deduced from the DNA. Here the sample spans about 170,000 clones, about four fifths being singletons. In this sample, this clone is medium-sized. Germline CDR1 reads SEHNR; CDR2 reads FQNEAQ (reference sequence). Trimming pared 1 base from V and 5 bases from J, leaving 12 bases between. This CDR3 contains 14 residues.

The receptor was derived from a man in his forties who had recovered from COVID-19. This rearrangement joins TRBV7-9 to TRBJ2-7; D not resolved. Specimen: peripheral blood. The CDR3 spells CASSLVGDYDEQYF. DNA for the CDR3: TGTGCCAGCAGCTTAGTGGGCGATTACGACGAGCAGTACTTC.